This is a list of T cell receptor beta chains from one sample in a study of T cell responses to AZD1222 COVID-19 vaccine. The protocol was immunoSEQ multiplex PCR, while the TCRdb copy is restricted to in-frame clones and leaves out a portion. The table records approximately 98,000 clones, around 90% of them present only once. Specimen: peripheral blood, collected on day 0 of MenACWY control vaccination. These receptors originate from an adult in good health. CDR3s include the opening cysteine and the closing phenylalanine or tryptophan. D genes are given only for firm matches. A clone size is listed for some rows: how often the clone was seen (once, few, many), or a class if it is expanded.

CDR3: CASSLEWPEAFF
DNA: TGTGCCAGCAGTTTGGAATGGCCTGAAGCTTTCTTT
J: TRBJ1-1
size: .
V: TRBV28
D: .

CDR3: CASSQEGILRNTGELFF
DNA: TGTGCCAGCAGCCAAGAGGGTATACTCCGGAACACCGGGGAGCTGTTTTTT
J: TRBJ2-2
size: .
V: TRBV3-1/TRBV3-2
D: .

CDR3: CASSYSMSSYNSPLHF
DNA: TGTGCCAGCAGTTACTCGATGAGCTCCTATAATTCACCCCTCCACTTT
J: TRBJ1-6
size: .
V: TRBV6-5
D: .

CDR3: CAWSDGGNYGYTF
DNA: TGTGCCTGGAGTGATGGCGGAAACTATGGCTACACCTTC
J: TRBJ1-2
size: .
V: TRBV30
D: .

CDR3: CASSLEVETEFF
DNA: TGTGCCAGCAGCTTAGAAGTGGAGACCGAGTTCTTC
J: TRBJ2-1
size: .
V: TRBV7-9
D: .

CDR3: CAWGTGSGNTIYF
DNA: TGTGCCTGGGGCACAGGGTCCGGAAACACCATATATTTT
J: TRBJ1-3
size: once
V: TRBV30
D: .

CDR3: CASSPHGHSGNTIYF
DNA: TGTGCCAGCAGCCCCCACGGCCACTCTGGAAACACCATATATTTT
J: TRBJ1-3
size: .
V: TRBV11-2
D: .

CDR3: CASSHFPGENQPQHF
DNA: TGTGCCAGCAGCCATTTCCCGGGGGAGAATCAGCCCCAGCATTTT
J: TRBJ1-5
size: .
V: TRBV7-2
D: .

CDR3: CASSQAGSDTQYF
DNA: TGTGCCAGCAGCCAAGCAGGGTCAGATACGCAGTATTTT
J: TRBJ2-3
size: .
V: TRBV3-1/TRBV3-2
D: .

CDR3: CASSHGGANTGELFF
DNA: TGCGCCAGCAGCCACGGGGGGGCCAACACCGGGGAGCTGTTTTTT
J: TRBJ2-2
size: .
V: TRBV4-1
D: TRBD2

CDR3: CAWSEEGEQPQHF
DNA: TGTGCCTGGAGTGAAGAGGGGGAGCAGCCCCAGCATTTT
J: TRBJ1-5
size: .
V: TRBV30
D: .

CDR3: CASSFGQTYGYTF
DNA: TGCGCCAGCAGCTTTGGGCAGACCTATGGCTACACCTTC
J: TRBJ1-2
size: .
V: TRBV5-1
D: .

CDR3: CATQPGQSYTNYGYTF
DNA: TGTGCCACCCAACCCGGTCAGAGCTACACTAACTATGGCTACACCTTC
J: TRBJ1-2
size: .
V: TRBV5-4
D: .

CDR3: CASSTSGQGNEQFF
DNA: TGCGCCAGCAGCACCTCGGGACAGGGGAATGAGCAGTTCTTC
J: TRBJ2-1
size: .
V: TRBV5-1
D: TRBD1

CDR3: CAWRVRGVGYGYTF
DNA: TGTGCCTGGAGAGTAAGGGGGGTAGGCTATGGCTACACCTTC
J: TRBJ1-2
size: few
V: TRBV30
D: .

CDR3: CASNREGPTYNEQFF
DNA: TGTGCCAGCAATCGGGAAGGCCCTACCTACAATGAGCAGTTCTTC
J: TRBJ2-1
size: .
V: TRBV27
D: .

CDR3: CASSPYRGEQETQYF
DNA: TGCGCCAGCAGCCCCTACCGGGGAGAGCAAGAGACCCAGTACTTC
J: TRBJ2-5
size: .
V: TRBV4-3
D: .

CDR3: CASSFYKGATNTGELFF
DNA: TGTGCCAGCAGCTTTTATAAGGGGGCGACGAACACCGGGGAGCTGTTTTTT
J: TRBJ2-2
size: .
V: TRBV7-9
D: TRBD1

CDR3: CAISESQTGDQPQHF
DNA: TGTGCCATCAGTGAGTCTCAGACAGGGGATCAGCCCCAGCATTTT
J: TRBJ1-5
size: .
V: TRBV10-3
D: TRBD1

CDR3: CASALSEWGQPQHF
DNA: TGTGCCAGCGCCCTCTCCGAATGGGGTCAGCCCCAGCATTTT
J: TRBJ1-5
size: .
V: TRBV28
D: .

CDR3: CASNLRQGSNQPQHF
DNA: TGTGCCAGCAACCTCCGACAGGGAAGCAATCAGCCCCAGCATTTT
J: TRBJ1-5
size: .
V: TRBV6-5
D: TRBD1

CDR3: CASSELVGSGASYNEQFF
DNA: TGTGCCAGCAGTGAATTAGTCGGTAGCGGGGCCTCCTACAATGAGCAGTTCTTC
J: TRBJ2-1
size: .
V: TRBV25-1
D: TRBD2

CDR3: CAIRGGGGPLDTQYF
DNA: TGTGCCATCCGGGGTGGGGGCGGACCTCTCGATACGCAGTATTTT
J: TRBJ2-3
size: .
V: TRBV10-3
D: .

CDR3: CATSKGLAGANTGELFF
DNA: TGTGCCACCAGCAAAGGACTAGCGGGGGCGAACACCGGGGAGCTGTTTTTT
J: TRBJ2-2
size: .
V: TRBV15
D: TRBD2

CDR3: CASSTGTATEAFF
DNA: TGTGCCAGCAGCACCGGGACAGCGACTGAAGCTTTCTTT
J: TRBJ1-1
size: .
V: TRBV11-1
D: TRBD1

CDR3: CASSVVTGHYGYTF
DNA: TGTGCCAGCAGCGTAGTCACAGGCCACTATGGCTACACCTTC
J: TRBJ1-2
size: .
V: TRBV9
D: .

CDR3: CASSPRQRETQYF
DNA: TGTGCCAGCAGCCCCCGACAGCGAGAGACCCAGTACTTC
J: TRBJ2-5
size: .
V: TRBV11-2
D: .